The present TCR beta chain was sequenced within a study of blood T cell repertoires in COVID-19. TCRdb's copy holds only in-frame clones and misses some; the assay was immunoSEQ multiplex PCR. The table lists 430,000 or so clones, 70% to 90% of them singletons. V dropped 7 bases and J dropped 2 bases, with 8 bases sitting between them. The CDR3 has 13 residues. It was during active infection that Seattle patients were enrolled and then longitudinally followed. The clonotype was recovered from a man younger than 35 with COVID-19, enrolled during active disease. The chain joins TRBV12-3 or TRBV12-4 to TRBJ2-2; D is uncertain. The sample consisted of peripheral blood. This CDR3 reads CASNFGNTGELFF. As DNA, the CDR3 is TGTGCCAGCAACTTCGGTAACACCGGGGAGCTGTTTTTT.